This record covers a single T cell receptor beta chain. Its target is not known. This record comes from a study of OX40 agonist ivuxolimab in advanced cancers. Points from the study as a whole: CD8+ T cells were the subset that, on average, had more expanded clones than CD4+. By week 6 at 0.1 to 3.0 mg/kg, blood CD4+ and CD8+ T cells had expanded clonally. Among the lowest levels of clonal expansion were found in partial responders at 0.1-3.0 mg/kg.

Profiled with immunoSEQ multiplex PCR; TCRdb holds only in-frame clones, not every one. The sample contains nearly 65,000 clones, approximately 90% of which appear only once. The cohort excluded patients with autoimmune disease history or systemic immunosuppression. This CDR3 is 13 amino acids long. The germline CDR1 and CDR2 sequences are SGHNT and YYREEE (reference sequence). V lost 7 bases and J lost 4, with 12 bases in between. V gene TRBV5-4 combines with J gene TRBJ2-1; D possibly uses TRBD1 or TRBD2 (5 bases each). The sample consisted of CD4+ or CD8+ T cells sorted from blood, taken in a trial of the OX40 agonist ivuxolimab. The TCR was taken from an adult with an advanced solid tumor such as melanoma, head and neck, liver or kidney cancer. The CDR3 region has the DNA TGTGCCAGCTGGGGCTCGGGATACAATGAGCAGTTCTTC. Encoded protein: CASWGSGYNEQFF.